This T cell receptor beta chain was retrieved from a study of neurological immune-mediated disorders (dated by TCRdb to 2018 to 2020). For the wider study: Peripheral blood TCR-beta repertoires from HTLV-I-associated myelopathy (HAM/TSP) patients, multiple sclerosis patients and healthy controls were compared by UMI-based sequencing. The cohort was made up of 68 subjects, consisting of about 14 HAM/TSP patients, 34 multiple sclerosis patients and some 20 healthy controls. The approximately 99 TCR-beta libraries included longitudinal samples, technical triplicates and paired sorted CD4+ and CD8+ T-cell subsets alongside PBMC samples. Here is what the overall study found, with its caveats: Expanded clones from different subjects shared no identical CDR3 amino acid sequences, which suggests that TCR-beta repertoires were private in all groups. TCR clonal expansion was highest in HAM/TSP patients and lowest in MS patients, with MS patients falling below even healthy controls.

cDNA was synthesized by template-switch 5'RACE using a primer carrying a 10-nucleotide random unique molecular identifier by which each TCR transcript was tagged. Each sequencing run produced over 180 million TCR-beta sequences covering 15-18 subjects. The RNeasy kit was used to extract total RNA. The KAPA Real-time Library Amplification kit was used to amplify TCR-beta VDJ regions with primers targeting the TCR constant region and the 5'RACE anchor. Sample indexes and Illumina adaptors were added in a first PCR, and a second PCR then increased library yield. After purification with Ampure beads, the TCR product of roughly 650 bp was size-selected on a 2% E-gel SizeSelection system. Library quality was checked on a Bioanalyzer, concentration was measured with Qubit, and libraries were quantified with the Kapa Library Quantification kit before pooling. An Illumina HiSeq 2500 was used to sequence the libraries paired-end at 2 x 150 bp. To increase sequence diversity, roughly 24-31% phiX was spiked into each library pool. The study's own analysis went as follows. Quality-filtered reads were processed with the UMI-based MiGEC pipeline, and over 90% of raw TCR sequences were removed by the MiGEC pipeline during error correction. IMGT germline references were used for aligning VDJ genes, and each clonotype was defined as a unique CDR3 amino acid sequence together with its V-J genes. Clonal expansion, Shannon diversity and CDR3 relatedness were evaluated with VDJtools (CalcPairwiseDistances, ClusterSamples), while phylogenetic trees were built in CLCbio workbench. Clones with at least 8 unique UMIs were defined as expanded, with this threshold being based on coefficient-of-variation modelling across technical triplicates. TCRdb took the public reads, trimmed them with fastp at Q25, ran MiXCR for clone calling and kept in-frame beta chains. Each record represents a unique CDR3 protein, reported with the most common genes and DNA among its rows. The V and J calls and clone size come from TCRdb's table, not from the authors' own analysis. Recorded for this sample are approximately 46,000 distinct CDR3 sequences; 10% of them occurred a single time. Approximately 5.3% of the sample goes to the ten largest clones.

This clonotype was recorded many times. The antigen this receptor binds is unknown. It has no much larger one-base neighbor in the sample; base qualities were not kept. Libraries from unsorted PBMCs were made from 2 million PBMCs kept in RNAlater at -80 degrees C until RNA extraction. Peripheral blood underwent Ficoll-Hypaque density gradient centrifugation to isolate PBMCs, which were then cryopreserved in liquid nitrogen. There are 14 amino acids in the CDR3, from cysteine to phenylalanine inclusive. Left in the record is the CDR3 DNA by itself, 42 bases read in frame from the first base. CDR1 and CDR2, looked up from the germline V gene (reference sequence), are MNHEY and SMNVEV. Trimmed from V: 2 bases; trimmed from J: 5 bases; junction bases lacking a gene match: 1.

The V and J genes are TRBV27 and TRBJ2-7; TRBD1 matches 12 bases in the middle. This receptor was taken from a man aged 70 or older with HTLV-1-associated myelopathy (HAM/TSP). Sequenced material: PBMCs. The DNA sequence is TGTGCCAGCAGTTTAGGGACAGGGGGCGACGAGCAGTACTTC. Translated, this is CASSLGTGGDEQYF.